This T cell receptor (beta chain) was observed in a study of identical twins. Study-wide findings and caveats: Cord blood beta clonotypes present at high abundance carried fewer insertions; no such pattern appeared in memory repertoires.

TCRdb analysed the 5' RACE reads with MiXCR anew, one entry per CDR3 protein. Among hundreds of thousands of distinct CDR3 sequences listed, around 6% were seen once. This clonotype showed up just a few times. Antigen unknown. CDR3 length: 15 amino acids. Germline loops: CDR1 LGHNA, CDR2 YSLEER. J lost 8 bases, V lost 0 bases, and 0 bases had no gene match. What was sequenced was naive T cells sorted from blood. This receptor was taken from a man younger than 30 in good health. The chain has TRBV4-3 and TRBJ2-1, with 14 bases lining up with TRBD2. CDR3 sequence reads: CASSQEGLAGDEQFF. CDR3 DNA sequence: TGCGCCAGCAGCCAAGAGGGACTAGCGGGAGATGAGCAGTTCTTC.